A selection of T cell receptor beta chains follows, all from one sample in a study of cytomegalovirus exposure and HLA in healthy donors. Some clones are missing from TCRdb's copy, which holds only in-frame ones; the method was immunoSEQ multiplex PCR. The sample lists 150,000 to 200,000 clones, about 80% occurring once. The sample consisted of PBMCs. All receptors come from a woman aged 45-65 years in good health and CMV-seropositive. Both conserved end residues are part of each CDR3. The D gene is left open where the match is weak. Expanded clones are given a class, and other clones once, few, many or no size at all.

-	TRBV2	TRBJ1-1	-	TGTGCCAGCAGTAAACAGGGATCCCCTGAAGCTTTCTTT	CASSKQGSPEAFF
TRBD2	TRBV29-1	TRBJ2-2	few	TGCAGCGCCTCCGGGTGGGGGGGGACCGGGGAGCTGTTTTTT	CSASGWGGTGELFF
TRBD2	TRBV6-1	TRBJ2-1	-	TGTGCCAGCAGTGCCCTACTAGCGGGAGGACTGCCTGAGCAGTTCTTC	CASSALLAGGLPEQFF
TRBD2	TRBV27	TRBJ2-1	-	TGTGCCAGCTCTCCCAGACTAGCTACCATCGCTGAGCAGTTCTTC	CASSPRLATIAEQFF
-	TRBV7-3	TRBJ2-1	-	TGTGCCAGCAGTCAAAACTCGGGCTCCTACAATGAGCAGTTCTTC	CASSQNSGSYNEQFF
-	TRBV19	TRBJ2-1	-	TGTGCCAGTAGTATTACAGGTTACAATGAGCAGTTCTTC	CASSITGYNEQFF
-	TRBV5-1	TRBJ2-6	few	TGCGCCAGCAGTCCCCTTTCTGGGGCCAACGTCCTGACTTTC	CASSPLSGANVLTF
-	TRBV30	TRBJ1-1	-	TGTGCCTGGACTTGGGGAGGGGACACTGAAGCTTTCTTT	CAWTWGGDTEAFF
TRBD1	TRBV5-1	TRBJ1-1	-	TGCGCCAGCAGCTTGGGGACAGGGGGTAGCACTGAAGCTTTCTTT	CASSLGTGGSTEAFF
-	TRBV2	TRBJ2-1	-	TGTGCCAGCGAAGAACAGGGCTACAATGAGCAGTTCTTC	CASEEQGYNEQFF
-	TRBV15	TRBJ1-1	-	TGTGCCACCAGCAGAGATTTCCACGGTACAGGGTTACCTGAAGCTTTCTTT	CATSRDFHGTGLPEAFF
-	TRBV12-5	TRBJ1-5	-	TGTGCTAGTGGTTTATCCCCCACCGGACTGGGGAATCAGCCCCAGCATTTT	CASGLSPTGLGNQPQHF
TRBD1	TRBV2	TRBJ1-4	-	TGTGCCAGCAGCGCCGACAGGGGGCGTAATGAAAAACTGTTTTTT	CASSADRGRNEKLFF
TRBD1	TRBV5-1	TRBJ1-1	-	TGCGCCAGCAGCTTGGACGACAGGGGGACTGAAGCTTTCTTT	CASSLDDRGTEAFF
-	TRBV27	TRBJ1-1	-	TGTGCCAGCAGTTCCCGGGACCGGGCGGGGATCACTGAAGCTTTCTTT	CASSSRDRAGITEAFF
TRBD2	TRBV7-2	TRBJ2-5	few	TGTGCCAGCAGCTTGGGACTAGCGGAAGAGACCCAGTACTTC	CASSLGLAEETQYF
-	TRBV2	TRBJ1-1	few	TGTGCCAGCAGTGCCCGAAGACAGGCCATGAACACTGAGGCTTTCTTT	CASSARRQAMNTEAFF
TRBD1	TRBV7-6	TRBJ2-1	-	TGTGCCAGCAGCTCAGGACAGGGGGTGTACAATGAGCAGTTCTTC	CASSSGQGVYNEQFF
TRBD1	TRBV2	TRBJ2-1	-	TGTGCCAGCAGTGAAGGTACAGGGGAAGGTGAGCAGTTCTTC	CASSEGTGEGEQFF
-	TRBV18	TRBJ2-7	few	TGTGCCAGCTCACCACAGGGGCCCTACGAGCAGTACTTC	CASSPQGPYEQYF
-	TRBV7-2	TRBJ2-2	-	TGTGCCAGAGGGGGACTATATAACACCGGGGAGCTGTTTTTT	CARGGLYNTGELFF
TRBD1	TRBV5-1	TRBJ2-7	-	TGCGCCAGCAGCCCGGGACAGGGGCATCACGAGCAGTACTTC	CASSPGQGHHEQYF
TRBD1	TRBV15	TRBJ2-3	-	TGTGCCACCAGGGACAGGGTCCTTTATAGCACAGATACGCAGTATTTT	CATRDRVLYSTDTQYF
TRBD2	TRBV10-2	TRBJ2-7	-	TGCGCCACGCAAAGACTAGCGGGCTCCTACGAGCAGTACTTC	CATQRLAGSYEQYF
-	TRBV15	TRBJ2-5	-	TGTGCCACCAGCAGACAGGACTGGTTAGGGGAGACCCAGTACTTC	CATSRQDWLGETQYF
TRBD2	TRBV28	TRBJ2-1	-	TGTGCCAGCAGTTTACTAGCGGGGGGGCCGATTGAGCAGTTCTTC	CASSLLAGGPIEQFF
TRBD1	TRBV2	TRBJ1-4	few	TGTGCCAGCACGCCATGGGACAGGGCCGAAAAACTGTTTTTT	CASTPWDRAEKLFF
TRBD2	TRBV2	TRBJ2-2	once	TGTGCCAGCAGGAGGGAAATGTTGACTAGCGGGAGATCCGGGGAGCTGTTTTTT	CASRREMLTSGRSGELFF
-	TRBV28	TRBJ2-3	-	TGTGCCAGCAATGGGGCAGGGTTGGCAGATACGCAGTATTTT	CASNGAGLADTQYF
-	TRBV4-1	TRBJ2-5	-	TGCGCCAGCAGCCAAGAGGAGTGGGGCCCATTGCAAGAGACCCAGTACTTC	CASSQEEWGPLQETQYF
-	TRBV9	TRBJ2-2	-	TGTGCCAGCAGCGTGGGGGGCACCGGGGAGCTGTTTTTT	CASSVGGTGELFF
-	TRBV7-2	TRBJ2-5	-	TGTGCCAGCAGCTTAGCCGCACGGACAGTCCAAGAGACCCAGTACTTC	CASSLAARTVQETQYF
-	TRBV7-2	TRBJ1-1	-	TGTGCCAGCAGCTCGGACAGACTTTTGAACACTGAAGCTTTCTTT	CASSSDRLLNTEAFF
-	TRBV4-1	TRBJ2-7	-	TGCGCCAGCAGCCAAGAAACGGGAACCACGGAGTACTTC	CASSQETGTTEYF
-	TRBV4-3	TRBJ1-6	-	TGCGCCAGCAGCCAGGGGAGCAATTCACCCCTCCACTTT	CASSQGSNSPLHF
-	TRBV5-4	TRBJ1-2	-	TGTGCCAGCAGCTTGGTTGGTAGGCGACCAGGGGGCTACACCTTC	CASSLVGRRPGGYTF
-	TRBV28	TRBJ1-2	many	TGTGCCAGCAGTTTAAGGACAGCTCTAACGGGCTACACCTTC	CASSLRTALTGYTF
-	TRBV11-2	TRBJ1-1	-	TGTGCCAGCAGCCCCGAGCCGGGGGCTGAAGCTTTCTTT	CASSPEPGAEAFF
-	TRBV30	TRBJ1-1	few	TGTGCCTGGAGTGTACGAGGGGGAACTGAAGCTTTCTTT	CAWSVRGGTEAFF
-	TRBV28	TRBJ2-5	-	TGTGCCAGCAGTTTCGCTCAGGGGCGAGAAAAGTACCAAGAGACCCAGTACTTC	CASSFAQGREKYQETQYF
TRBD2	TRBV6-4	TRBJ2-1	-	TGTGCCAGCAGTGACGGAGCGGGAGGGGCCTACAATGAGCAGTTCTTC	CASSDGAGGAYNEQFF
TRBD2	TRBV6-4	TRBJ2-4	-	TGTGCCAGCAGTGACCCGCGAGCGGGAGATTCCAAAAACATTCAGTACTTC	CASSDPRAGDSKNIQYF
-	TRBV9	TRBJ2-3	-	TGTGCCAGCAGCGAGGGAGGAAGCACAGATACGCAGTATTTT	CASSEGGSTDTQYF
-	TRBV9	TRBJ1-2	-	TGTGCCAGCAGCGTAGCTACGGGAAATGATAACTATGGCTACACCTTC	CASSVATGNDNYGYTF
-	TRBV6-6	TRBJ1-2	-	TGTGCCAGCAGCCCCGGGGGTCGTAATGGCTACACCTTC	CASSPGGRNGYTF
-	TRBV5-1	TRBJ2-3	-	TGCGCCAGCAGCTTGGGGCAGAACACAGATACGCAGTATTTT	CASSLGQNTDTQYF
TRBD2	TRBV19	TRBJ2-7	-	TGTGCCAGTACCAGAACTAGCGGGAGTGGCTACGAGCAGTACTTC	CASTRTSGSGYEQYF
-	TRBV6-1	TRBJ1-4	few	TGTGCCAGCAGTGGCCTCGGGGGACCTAATGAAAAACTGTTTTTT	CASSGLGGPNEKLFF
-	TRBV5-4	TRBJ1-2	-	TGTGCCAGCAGCCTTAATACCAGGGGAACCACTGGCTACACCTTC	CASSLNTRGTTGYTF
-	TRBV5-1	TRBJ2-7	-	TGCGCCAGCAGCTGGACAGACAGCTCCTACGAGCAGTACTTC	CASSWTDSSYEQYF
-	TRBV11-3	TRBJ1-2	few	TGTGCCAGCATGGAGGGAGATGGCTACACCTTC	CASMEGDGYTF
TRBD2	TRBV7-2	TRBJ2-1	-	TGTGCCAGCAGCCGTACTAGCGGCTCCTACAATGAGCAGTTCTTC	CASSRTSGSYNEQFF